This T cell receptor beta chain came from a study of T cell changes during pregnancy in multiple sclerosis. This CDR3 contains 15 residues. The V segment lost 4 bases and the J segment 4 bases; nucleotides outside the gene matches: 6. Germline CDR1 SGHDN, CDR2 FVKESK. TCRdb's copy holds only in-frame clones and misses some; the assay was immunoSEQ multiplex PCR. The sample lists about 73,000 clones; 90% were seen once. This chain connects TRBV14 to TRBJ2-3, with 9 bases that match TRBD1. The source was peripheral blood, collected after pregnancy. This sequence was found in a female donor in good health, enrolled as a control in a pregnancy study. In DNA form, the CDR3 reads TGTGCCAGCAGCCTACAGGGGGCGCAGGCAGATACGCAGTATTTT. Translation gives CASSLQGAQADTQYF.